This T cell receptor beta chain derives from a study of blood T cell repertoires in COVID-19. Whole-study context: From the United States, Italy and Spain came samples of acute and convalescent COVID-19.

The ends lost 5 bases at V and 5 bases at J; junction bases unmatched: 8. The CDR3 spans 15 residues. Germline lookup yields CDR1 ENHRY and CDR2 SYGVKD. TCRdb's copy holds only in-frame clones and misses some; the assay was immunoSEQ multiplex PCR. Among under 150,000 clones listed, almost 85% were seen once. Everyone who took part was roughly 18 to 95 years old, and they came from about 25 US areas. The sequence came from a man aged 40-49 years with acute COVID-19. The sample comprised PBMCs or T cells enriched from blood (not recorded which). This chain links TRBV10-3 with TRBJ2-2; TRBD2 aligns across 7 bases. The CDR3 region is CAISRDYYPTGELFF. The CDR3 DNA follows: TGTGCCATCAGTAGGGACTACTATCCGACCGGGGAGCTGTTTTTT.